A selection of T cell receptor beta chains follows, all from one sample in a study of T cell responses to AZD1222 COVID-19 vaccine. Some clones are missing from TCRdb's copy, which holds only in-frame ones; the method was immunoSEQ multiplex PCR. This sample has approximately 200,000 clones, with approximately 90% found just once. The sequencing here drew on peripheral blood, taken 28 days after the second AZD1222 dose. All receptors derive from an adult who received the AZD1222 COVID-19 vaccine. The CDR3 runs from the conserved cysteine through the conserved F or W. Each record gives: D gene, clone size, V gene, J gene, CDR3 protein, CDR3 DNA. A D gene is named only where the DNA matches it firmly. The size of a clone is reported for some rows only, either as once, few or many, or as a class for expanded clones.

d_call: -; clone_size: -; v_call: TRBV12-3/TRBV12-4; j_call: TRBJ2-1; cdr3_aa: CASSIFSYNEQFF; cdr3_nt: TGTGCCAGCAGTATCTTTTCCTACAATGAGCAGTTCTTC
d_call: -; clone_size: -; v_call: TRBV19; j_call: TRBJ2-2; cdr3_aa: CASSDSGQNTGELFF; cdr3_nt: TGTGCCAGTAGTGATTCGGGGCAGAACACCGGGGAGCTGTTTTTT
d_call: -; clone_size: once; v_call: TRBV5-4; j_call: TRBJ2-4; cdr3_aa: CASSLALGENIQYF; cdr3_nt: TGTGCCAGCAGCTTGGCCTTGGGGGAAAACATTCAGTACTTC
d_call: -; clone_size: -; v_call: TRBV15; j_call: TRBJ2-3; cdr3_aa: CATSTRLGSSTDTQYF; cdr3_nt: TGTGCCACCAGCACGAGACTTGGGTCTAGCACAGATACGCAGTATTTT
d_call: -; clone_size: -; v_call: TRBV24-1; j_call: TRBJ2-5; cdr3_aa: CATSEPTGKETQYF; cdr3_nt: TGTGCCACCAGTGAGCCGACAGGAAAAGAGACCCAGTACTTC
d_call: -; clone_size: -; v_call: TRBV14; j_call: TRBJ2-7; cdr3_aa: CASSQIAYEQYF; cdr3_nt: TGTGCCAGCAGCCAAATAGCTTACGAGCAGTACTTC
d_call: -; clone_size: -; v_call: TRBV3-1/TRBV3-2; j_call: TRBJ2-7; cdr3_aa: CASSQGISYEQYF; cdr3_nt: TGTGCCAGCAGCCAAGGCATCTCCTACGAGCAGTACTTC
d_call: -; clone_size: -; v_call: TRBV21-1; j_call: TRBJ2-7; cdr3_aa: CASSLKETGHTYEQYF; cdr3_nt: TGTGCCAGCAGCCTCAAAGAGACAGGGCACACCTACGAGCAGTACTTC
d_call: -; clone_size: -; v_call: TRBV21-1; j_call: TRBJ2-7; cdr3_aa: CASSIRQNHYEQYF; cdr3_nt: TGTGCCAGCAGTATAAGACAGAACCACTACGAGCAGTACTTC
d_call: -; clone_size: -; v_call: TRBV6-1; j_call: TRBJ1-6; cdr3_aa: CASSEKRGGGSPLHF; cdr3_nt: TGTGCCAGCAGTGAAAAAAGGGGTGGAGGGTCACCCCTCCACTTT
d_call: -; clone_size: few; v_call: TRBV7-3; j_call: TRBJ2-1; cdr3_aa: CASSSTGGEQFF; cdr3_nt: TGTGCCAGCAGCTCCACTGGGGGTGAGCAGTTCTTC
d_call: TRBD2; clone_size: -; v_call: TRBV4-3; j_call: TRBJ2-5; cdr3_aa: CASSQDGRAQETQYF; cdr3_nt: TGCGCCAGCAGCCAAGACGGGAGGGCCCAAGAGACCCAGTACTTC
d_call: -; clone_size: -; v_call: TRBV28; j_call: TRBJ1-5; cdr3_aa: CASRRYRESNQPQHF; cdr3_nt: TGTGCCAGCAGGAGATACAGGGAAAGCAATCAGCCCCAGCATTTT
d_call: -; clone_size: -; v_call: TRBV19; j_call: TRBJ1-5; cdr3_aa: CASTREGLTGNQPQHF; cdr3_nt: TGTGCCAGTACCCGAGAGGGATTGACGGGCAATCAGCCCCAGCATTTT
d_call: TRBD2; clone_size: -; v_call: TRBV7-8; j_call: TRBJ2-1; cdr3_aa: CASSDTGTSVLNEQFF; cdr3_nt: TGTGCCAGCAGCGACACCGGGACTAGCGTTCTCAATGAGCAGTTCTTC
d_call: -; clone_size: -; v_call: TRBV6-5; j_call: TRBJ2-3; cdr3_aa: CASRRGLDTQYF; cdr3_nt: TGTGCCAGCAGGCGGGGTTTGGATACGCAGTATTTT